The 21 T cell receptor beta chains listed next were all sequenced from one sample in a study of long-term antiretroviral therapy in people with HIV. At the survey level, the v3.0 immunoSEQ assay was run. Clones were read by immunoSEQ multiplex PCR, and TCRdb kept only the in-frame ones, dropping some. The top ten hold approximately 9% of the sample, which has 17,000 or so clones, roughly four fifths seen once. The sequences come from unsorted PBMCs, collected 0.3 years before starting antiretroviral therapy. The receptor set was obtained from a man between 50 and 59 years old with HIV.

This chain joins TRBV6-5 and TRBJ2-3, with TRBD2 matching over 12 bases. CDR3 length: 16 residues. Germline V gene sequence: CDR1 MNHEY, CDR2 SVGAGI. With V trimmed by 2 bases and J by 4 bases, 4 bases remained unmatched. CDR3 nucleotide sequence: TGTGCCAGCAGTTACGTCTCTAGCGGGAGGGCAGATACGCAGTATTTT. Translating gives CASSYVSSGRADTQYF.

The V and J genes are TRBV5-1 and TRBJ1-4; 8 nucleotides line up with TRBD1. J lost 5 bases, V lost 4 bases, and 4 bases had no gene match. The CDR3 has 14 amino acids. Per the germline V gene, CDR1 is SGHRS and CDR2 is YFSETQ. The CDR3: CASSEGQVNEKLFF. CDR3 nucleotides: TGCGCCAGCAGCGAGGGACAGGTGAATGAAAAACTGTTTTTT.

V usage is TRBV10-2 and J usage is TRBJ2-2, with D unclear. Germline V gives CDR1 WSHSY, CDR2 SAAADI. The CDR3 totals 13 residues. V lost 6 bases to trimming and J lost 7 bases, with 12 bases between them. CDR3 region: CASRPGRGGELFF. CDR3 sequence (DNA): TGCGCCAGCAGACCCGGGCGAGGCGGGGAGCTGTTTTTT.

This clone was picked up a small number of times. V gene TRBV6-5 combines with J gene TRBJ1-2; D not certain. The CDR3 has 15 residues. Per the germline V gene, CDR1 is MNHEY and CDR2 is SVGAGI. V was trimmed by 0 bases and J by 5 bases, leaving 13 bases between them. This chain's CDR3 is CASSYSAVGLYGYTF. Here the CDR3 DNA reads TGTGCCAGCAGTTACTCTGCCGTGGGCCTTTATGGCTACACCTTC.

The chain has TRBV6-1 and TRBJ2-7; D is undetermined. V gave up 4 bases and J gave up 1 base, with 11 bases separating them. Germline CDR1 and CDR2: MNHNS and SASEGT. The CDR3 totals 14 residues. In nucleotides, the CDR3 is TGTGCCAGCAGTGCAACAAGGAGTTCCTACGAGCAGTACTTC. This translates into CASSATRSSYEQYF.

The rearrangement joins TRBV11-2 to TRBJ1-2, with a possible D match to TRBD1 (5 bases). The CDR3 sequence is 17 residues long. Per the germline V gene, CDR1 is SGHAT and CDR2 is FQNNGV. V dropped 4 bases and J dropped 3 bases, with 21 bases sitting between them. The CDR3 reads CASSSNRDLGRYYGYTF. As DNA, the CDR3 is TGTGCCAGCAGCTCAAACCGGGACCTGGGCCGGTACTATGGCTACACCTTC.

V and J are TRBV2 and TRBJ2-7, with no clear D. The ends were cut back, 3 bases at V and 3 bases at J, with 12 bases in the middle. The germline V gene encodes CDR1 SNHLY and CDR2 FYNNEI. The CDR3 totals 14 residues. CDR3: CASSDASGNYEQYF. The CDR3 DNA sequence: TGTGCCAGCAGTGATGCCAGTGGCAACTACGAGCAGTACTTC.

CDR3 DNA sequence: TGTGCCAGCAGTTTCCGGACGGGAGCTGAAGCTTTCTTT. It yields the protein CASSFRTGAEAFF. The chain carries TRBV27 and TRBJ1-1; unclear D gene. Trimming removed 3 bases at V and 6 bases at J, with 11 bases between. The germline V gene encodes CDR1 MNHEY and CDR2 SMNVEV (reference sequence). This CDR3 is 13 amino acids long.

This clone was found a few times. The gene calls are TRBV7-9 and TRBJ2-7; D is unresolved. The CDR3 spans 11 residues. Trimming cost V 4 bases and J 4 bases, with 5 bases left between them. Germline lookup yields CDR1 SEHNR and CDR2 FQNEAQ (reference sequence). For the CDR3, the DNA is TGTGCCAGCAGCTCGCTTTACGAGCAGTACTTC. Amino acids: CASSSLYEQYF.

This chain links TRBV2 with TRBJ1-1; D may be TRBD1 (5 bases). The CDR3 has 14 residues. V lost 7 bases, J lost 3 bases, and 15 bases lay in between. Germline CDR1 SNHLY, CDR2 FYNNEI. In DNA form, the CDR3 reads TGTGCCAGCACGGGGCAGCGGTCGTACACTGAAGCTTTCTTT. Translated: CASTGQRSYTEAFF.

The chain employs TRBV18 and TRBJ2-5; TRBD2 matches at 9 bases. This CDR3 region has 16 residues. V gave up 3 bases and J gave up 0 bases; unmatched junction bases: 5. The germline CDR1 and CDR2 sequences are KGHSH and LQKENI. CDR3 in DNA: TGTGCCAGCTCACCGCTAGCGGGGTGGTACCAAGAGACCCAGTACTTC. This codes for CASSPLAGWYQETQYF.

The rearrangement links TRBV20-1 to TRBJ2-1, with D unclear. Per the germline V gene, CDR1 is DFQATT and CDR2 is SNEGSKA (reference sequence). Trimming cost V 3 bases and J 8 bases, with 5 bases left between them. The CDR3 runs to 10 residues. CDR3 coding DNA: TGCAGTGCTAGTCCGCATGAGCAGTTCTTC. This gives the protein CSASPHEQFF.

This clone was recorded only once. The chain is built from TRBV4-3 and TRBJ2-3; 13 nucleotides agree with TRBD2. Per germline, CDR1 LGHNA and CDR2 YSLEER. The CDR3 runs 16 residues. Trimming took 4 bases from V and 1 from J; bases not matched to a gene: 2. The DNA for the CDR3 is TGCGCCAGCAGCCCCGGGACTAGCGGGGGCACAGATACGCAGTATTTT. This translates into CASSPGTSGGTDTQYF.

The CDR3 loop is CASSRDHESSYNEQFF. The DNA for the CDR3 is TGCGCCAGCAGCCGGGACCATGAGAGCTCCTACAATGAGCAGTTCTTC. The chain recombines TRBV5-1 with TRBJ2-1; D may be TRBD1 or TRBD2 (5 bases each). Trimming took 4 bases from V and 0 from J, leaving 14 bases between them. Germline-derived CDR1 and CDR2 are SGHRS and YFSETQ. This CDR3 has 16 amino acids.

V is TRBV7-8 and J is TRBJ1-4; a possible D gene is TRBD1 (5 bases). Looked up from germline, CDR1 is SGHVS and CDR2 is FQNEAQ. The CDR3 extends over 16 amino acids. Deletions cut 5 bases from V and 2 bases from J, with 15 bases between. This chain's CDR3 is CASSPGSGTTNEKLFF. The DNA for the CDR3 is TGTGCCAGCAGCCCTGGGAGCGGGACGACTAATGAAAAACTGTTTTTT.

The chain joins TRBV28 to TRBJ2-6; the D gene is possibly TRBD2 (5 bases). V was pared by 3 bases and J by 0 bases, with 9 bases between. The germline V gene encodes CDR1 MDHEN and CDR2 SYDVKM. The CDR3 has 16 amino acids. The CDR3 spells CASSFQGSSGANVLTF. The CDR3 bases are TGTGCCAGCAGTTTTCAAGGGAGCTCTGGGGCCAACGTCCTGACTTTC.

V usage is TRBV5-1 and J usage is TRBJ2-3, with D unclear. V lost 5 bases to trimming and J lost 0 bases, with 7 bases between them. The germline V gene encodes CDR1 SGHRS and CDR2 YFSETQ. The CDR3 contains 13 residues. The CDR3 DNA follows: TGCGCCAGCAGGCCACCTAGCACAGATACGCAGTATTTT. Protein sequence: CASRPPSTDTQYF.

The rearrangement links TRBV6-4 to TRBJ2-3; 7 bases are a match to TRBD1. CDR1 is MRHNA and CDR2 is SNTAGT in the germline V gene. V lost 6 bases to trimming and J lost 2 bases; unmatched junction nucleotides: 5. The CDR3 loop spans 14 amino acids. The CDR3 spells CASRSTGATDTQYF. The CDR3 coding sequence is TGTGCCAGCAGGTCAACAGGGGCCACAGATACGCAGTATTTT.

V is TRBV6-6 and J is TRBJ1-5, with TRBD1 matching over 7 bases. The CDR3 consists of 15 residues. V lost 2 bases, J lost 1 base, and 2 bases stayed unmatched. Per germline, CDR1 MNHNY and CDR2 SVGAGI (reference sequence). CDR3 in DNA: TGTGCCAGCAGTTACAGGGGGCTGAGCAATCAGCCCCAGCATTTT. Its translation is CASSYRGLSNQPQHF.

This chain joins TRBV20-1 and TRBJ1-3, with unresolved D. The V and J ends lost 5 bases and 0 bases respectively, with 2 bases between them. The CDR3 runs 11 residues. Germline V gene sequence: CDR1 DFQATT, CDR2 SNEGSKA (reference sequence). The CDR3 DNA is TGCAGTGCTTACTCTGGAAACACCATATATTTT. Its translation: CSAYSGNTIYF.

The chain is built from TRBV18 and TRBJ2-7; perhaps TRBD1 as D (6 bases). Germline assignment: CDR1 KGHSH and CDR2 LQKENI. V was cut by 2 bases and J by 6 bases, with 17 bases left in between. This CDR3 is built from 15 residues. CDR3 coding DNA: TGTGCCAGCTCACCATCGACAGGCACAAACCCCGAGCAGTACTTC. This codes for CASSPSTGTNPEQYF.